This TCR beta chain was captured in a study of human T cells and chemical hapten exposure. Overall study context: 2% DPC was applied to approximately 2 cm by approximately 2 cm of upper inner arm skin for sensitization. The scalp of each patient received a weekly diphenylcyclopropenone dose for the full approximately 25-week study.

General study results and limits: After DPC sensitization, TCRs above 1 in 1000 frequency showed no change.

In TCRdb, the RACE reads were re-called with MiXCR into one record per CDR3 protein. The profile covers 300,000 to 400,000 distinct CDR3 sequences, with around 7% appearing a single time and about 8% taken by the ten largest. This clonotype was counted ten times or more. What it binds is not known. Sample time point: patch test 1, 2 weeks after DPC sensitization. Treatment reported: therapeutic diphenylcyclopropenone sensitization with weekly scalp DPC. Every donor had alopecia and was 18 to 70 years old; all were suitable for DPC. Trimming at V came to 8 bases and at J to 4 bases, leaving 5 bases not matched to a gene. In germline, CDR1 is ENHRY, CDR2 SYGVKD. The length of the CDR3 is 13 residues.

J is TRBJ2-7 and V is TRBV10-3; 10 bases are shared with TRBD2. This sample comprised whole blood, obtained in connection with sensitization to the hapten diphenylcyclopropenone (DPC). This TCR came from a woman in her late teens or twenties with alopecia areata. Some clones in this sample may be carry-over from other donors' samples. The CDR3 loop is CAIQAGGHYEQYF. The CDR3 bases are TGTGCCATCCAAGCGGGGGGGCATTACGAGCAGTACTTC.